This T cell receptor (beta chain) stems from a study of T-cell memory formation after mild COVID-19. MiXCR, run by TCRdb on the 5' RACE reads, gives a single entry per CDR3 protein. The sample lists about 560,000 distinct CDR3 sequences, approximately 15% seen once, with 8.1% in the top ten. Trimming took off 0 bases at V and 1 base at J, with 10 bases between the two ends. The germline V gene has CDR1 LGHNA and CDR2 YNFKEQ. The CDR3 loop spans 15 amino acids. Sequenced material: PBMCs or a T cell subset sorted from them (not recorded which). The source of this sequence is an adult woman who had mild COVID-19 (a few samples of this study predate the infection). Cell type and time point are not known. J is TRBJ2-7 and V is TRBV4-2; D gene ambiguous. CDR3 loop: CASSQDLTVSYEQYF. The CDR3 coding sequence is TGTGCCAGCAGCCAAGACCTTACGGTTTCCTACGAGCAGTACTTC.